A selection of T cell receptor beta chains follows, all from one sample in a study of T cells after yellow fever vaccination. One entry per CDR3 protein, called by TCRdb with MiXCR from the 5' RACE reads. The top ten hold over 2.5% of the sample, which has some 110,000 distinct CDR3 sequences, about 7% seen once. The starting material was CD4+ T cells sorted from PBMCs, obtained roughly 45 days after the first yellow fever vaccination. The receptors come from a man aged 18 to 29 who received the YFV17D yellow fever vaccine. Each CDR3 is given with its conserved first and last residue. D genes are given only for firm matches. Only some rows state a clone size, as once, few, many or a class for expanded clones.

V gene,D gene,J gene,clone size,CDR3 DNA,CDR3 protein
TRBV20-1,.,TRBJ2-3,many,TGCAGTGCTAGAGGGAAGCAGGTCACAGATACGCAGTATTTT,CSARGKQVTDTQYF
TRBV5-6,.,TRBJ1-4,many,TGTGCCAGCAGCCGTTTGGGTTTTGGCCGTGATAATGAAAAACTGTTTTTT,CASSRLGFGRDNEKLFF
TRBV19,.,TRBJ2-2,many,TGTGCCAGTACCTTCGGGACGGGTAACACCGGGGAGCTGTTTTTT,CASTFGTGNTGELFF
TRBV12-3/TRBV12-4,.,TRBJ1-2,.,TGTGCCAGCAGACCCGACACACACTATGGCTACACCTTC,CASRPDTHYGYTF
TRBV18,TRBD2,TRBJ2-1,.,TGTGCCAGCTCAAAGAGGCTAGCGGGGGCCGCTGATGAGCAGTTCTTC,CASSKRLAGAADEQFF
TRBV4-1,TRBD2,TRBJ2-1,many,TGCGCCAGCAGCCAAGAGGGCGGGGGTTACGCCTACAATGAGCAGTTCTTC,CASSQEGGGYAYNEQFF
TRBV5-1,.,TRBJ2-5,many,TGCGCCAGCAGCGTGGGCTCTATACAAGAGACCCAGTACTTC,CASSVGSIQETQYF
TRBV5-1,.,TRBJ2-1,many,TGCGCCAGCAGCTTGGCCGTACAGAGGCCCAATGAGCAGTTCTTC,CASSLAVQRPNEQFF
TRBV7-2,.,TRBJ2-7,many,TGTGCCAGCAGCTTAGGCCGGGCCCCCTACGAGCAGTACTTC,CASSLGRAPYEQYF
TRBV5-4,TRBD1,TRBJ2-1,few,TGTGCCAGCAGCTTCTCGGGACAGTACAATGAGCAGTTCTTC,CASSFSGQYNEQFF
TRBV9,.,TRBJ2-3,many,TGTGCCAGCAGCGTAAGGCAGGGTCCAGATACGCAGTATTTT,CASSVRQGPDTQYF
TRBV5-1,TRBD1,TRBJ2-5,many,TGCGCCAGCAGCTTGCGGGACAGGGGTGAGACCCAGTACTTC,CASSLRDRGETQYF
TRBV7-9,.,TRBJ2-3,many,TGTGCCAGCAGCCCGGGGACTTCTCCTGGCACAGATACGCAGTATTTT,CASSPGTSPGTDTQYF
TRBV6-1,.,TRBJ1-5,few,TGTGCCAGCAGTGATTGGGGCCAGCCCCAGCATTTT,CASSDWGQPQHF
TRBV3-1,.,TRBJ1-1,many,TGTGCCAGCAGCCAAGTTAACACCTATGCCCCTGAAGCTTTCTTT,CASSQVNTYAPEAFF
TRBV20-1,.,TRBJ2-2,many,TGCAGTGCGATTACCGGGACCTCCTCGGAAGGGGAGCTGTTTTTT,CSAITGTSSEGELFF
TRBV3-1,.,TRBJ1-4,many,TGTGCCAGCAGCCAAGGGGGAAATGAAAAACTGTTTTTT,CASSQGGNEKLFF
TRBV7-7,TRBD1,TRBJ2-5,.,TGTGCTAGCAGCTTAGAGGTTCAGGGGGTGAAACAAGAGACCCAGTACTTC,CASSLEVQGVKQETQYF
TRBV5-1,.,TRBJ1-4,many,TGCGCCAGCAGCTTGCTTTCAGGGAATGAAAAACTGTTTTTT,CASSLLSGNEKLFF
TRBV24-1,.,TRBJ1-2,many,TGTGCCACCAGTGATCATACAGGGAGGAAGGGTACCTCCTATGGCTACACCTTC,CATSDHTGRKGTSYGYTF
TRBV6-1,.,TRBJ2-3,many,TGTGCCAGCAGGGTCCGGGGTGGGAGCACAGATACGCAGTATTTT,CASRVRGGSTDTQYF
TRBV7-7,.,TRBJ2-5,.,TGTGCTAGCAGCTCCTCATGGGGCCGCGGGGAGACCCAGTACTTC,CASSSSWGRGETQYF
TRBV20-1,.,TRBJ1-2,many,TGCAGTGCTCCCGACCCCTCCGGCTACACCTTC,CSAPDPSGYTF
TRBV3-1,.,TRBJ2-7,many,TGTGCCAGCAGCGCCCGAAGGCACGAGCAGTACTTC,CASSARRHEQYF
TRBV27,.,TRBJ1-1,many,TGTGCCAGCAGTTTTGGCGTCCACACTGAAGCTTTCTTT,CASSFGVHTEAFF
TRBV11-2,.,TRBJ2-3,.,TGTGCCAGCAGCTTAGTCAGGAGCACAGATACGCAGTATTTT,CASSLVRSTDTQYF